The next 9 T cell receptor beta chains were all read from a single sample in a study of radiotherapy plus CTLA-4 blockade in lung cancer. Method: immunoSEQ multiplex PCR; TCRdb's copy keeps in-frame clones and lacks some. Among tens of thousands of clones, around 79% were seen once, and the ten largest hold approximately 22%. This specimen consisted of peripheral blood, obtained from a patient treated with radiotherapy plus ipilimumab. These TCRs come from a human donor with non-small cell lung cancer whose response to radiotherapy plus ipilimumab could not be evaluated. Some clones in this sample may be carry-over from other donors' samples.

The chain recombines TRBV15 with TRBJ1-6; 7 positions agree with TRBD1. Trimming took 3 bases from V and 8 from J; bases not matched to a gene: 7. Germline V CDR1 and CDR2: LNHNV, YYDKDF (reference sequence). The CDR3 extends over 15 amino acids. The CDR3 loop is CATSRYRGGDSPLHF. The CDR3 DNA follows: TGTGCCACCAGCAGGTACAGGGGAGGCGATTCACCCCTCCACTTT.

The V and J genes are TRBV7-9 and TRBJ2-5; 7 nucleotides agree with TRBD1. V was clipped by 1 base and J by 9 bases; unmatched bases: 8. The length of the CDR3 is 14 residues. The germline gives CDR1 SEHNR, CDR2 FQNEAQ (reference sequence). CDR3 amino acids: CASSLGQGLGAQYF. The CDR3 DNA reads as TGTGCCAGCAGCTTAGGACAGGGATTGGGGGCCCAGTACTTC.

CDR3: CASSTQDRVGGELFF. The CDR3 region has the DNA TGTGCCAGTAGTACCCAGGACAGGGTTGGCGGGGAGCTGTTTTTT. This chain connects TRBV19 to TRBJ2-2, with TRBD1 identical over 8 bases. The J segment lost 7 bases and the V segment lost 4 bases, leaving 8 bases of the junction unmatched. The CDR3 extends over 15 amino acids. CDR1 LNHDA and CDR2 SQIVND come from the germline V gene (reference sequence).

The rearrangement joins TRBV18 to TRBJ2-4; 7 bases match TRBD1. V gave up 0 bases and J gave up 1 base; unmatched junction bases: 6. The germline CDR1 and CDR2 sequences are KGHSH and LQKENI. The CDR3 is made up of 17 amino acids. In DNA, the CDR3 is TGTGCCAGCTCACCACCTAGGACAGGCGAGGCCAAAAACATTCAGTACTTC. Its translation is CASSPPRTGEAKNIQYF.

The CDR3 DNA sequence: TGTGCCAGTAGTACCGGACAGGGATATAATGAAAAACTGTTTTTT. Translated: CASSTGQGYNEKLFF. The V gene is TRBV19, the J gene TRBJ1-4; 8 bases map to TRBD1. CDR1 and CDR2 (germline): LNHDA, SQIVND (reference sequence). Germline trimming cut 4 bases from V and 4 bases from J; bases unmatched to any gene: 5. There are 15 residues in the CDR3.

V gene TRBV4-1 combines with J gene TRBJ1-5, with 7 bases lining up with TRBD1. The junction had 11 bases not matched to a gene; V was cut back by 3 bases and J by 3 bases. CDR3 length: 17 residues. Germline lookup yields CDR1 MGHRA and CDR2 YSYEKL. The CDR3 nucleotides are TGCGCCAGCAGCCAGACGGCCCTGAGGGGGCCCAATCAGCCCCAGCATTTT. This codes for CASSQTALRGPNQPQHF.

The V and J genes are TRBV7-9 and TRBJ1-1, with unresolved D. The germline V gene has CDR1 SEHNR and CDR2 FQNEAQ (reference sequence). V was cut by 5 bases and J by 1 base, with 11 bases left in between. The CDR3 runs 14 residues. The CDR3 protein is CASSREAGNTEAFF. CDR3 coding DNA: TGTGCCAGCAGCCGAGAGGCTGGGAACACTGAAGCTTTCTTT.

V and J are TRBV6-5 and TRBJ1-6; 9 bases map to TRBD1. Losses at the gene ends were 8 bases for V and 18 bases for J; bases not matched to a gene: 11. The length of the CDR3 is 12 residues. Per germline, CDR1 MNHEY and CDR2 SVGAGI. In DNA, the CDR3 is TGTGCCAGCGGGACAGGGATCCCAGTTGACCACTTT. Translating gives CASGTGIPVDHF.

The chain couples TRBV9 to TRBJ1-1, with D possibly matching TRBD1 (5 bases). Germline V gives CDR1 SGDLS, CDR2 YYNGEE. The CDR3 consists of 15 residues. Trimming left V 4 bases short and J 6 bases short, with 19 bases between. CDR3 DNA sequence: TGTGCCAGCAGCCCGCTAGATTCAGGGATCCCTGAAGCTTTCTTT. It is translated as CASSPLDSGIPEAFF.